Listed below are T cell receptor beta chains from one sample, sequenced in a study of Graves' ophthalmopathy and Graves' hyperthyroidism. Each CDR3 protein gets one entry after TCRdb re-called the multiplex PCR reads with MiXCR. Of about 390,000 distinct CDR3 sequences in the sample, 15% were seen once. Sequenced: peripheral blood. These receptor sequences come from a woman aged 18-29 years with stable Graves' hyperthyroidism. Each CDR3 is given with its conserved first and last residue. The order of the fields is clone size, J gene, V gene, CDR3 length, D gene, CDR3 protein, CDR3 DNA. A D gene is named only where the DNA matches it firmly. Size values are once, few and many counts, or a class for expanded clones, and some rows have none.

many TRBJ2-5 TRBV12-3/TRBV12-4 14 TRBD1 CASSFRGPQETQYF TGTGCCAGCAGTTTTAGGGGGCCACAAGAGACCCAGTACTTC
few TRBJ1-5 TRBV24-1 16 - CATRPREGGDNQPQHF TGTGCCACCCGCCCGCGGGAAGGGGGGGACAATCAGCCCCAGCATTTT
- TRBJ2-2 TRBV11-2 16 - CASSLSVLGNTGELFF TGTGCCAGCAGCTTAAGTGTCTTAGGGAACACCGGGGAGCTGTTTTTT
many TRBJ1-1 TRBV12-3/TRBV12-4 13 - CASSLRRYDEAFF TGTGCCAGCAGTCTGCGGAGGTACGATGAAGCTTTCTTT
many TRBJ1-6 TRBV6-5 15 - CASSFSGPGNSPLHF TGTGCCAGCAGCTTCTCCGGGCCGGGCAATTCACCCCTCCACTTT
many TRBJ2-7 TRBV12-3/TRBV12-4 15 - CASSLDPGRSYEQYF TGTGCCAGCAGTTTGGACCCGGGTCGATCCTACGAGCAGTACTTC
many TRBJ1-6 TRBV7-2 15 TRBD1 CASSALTGYNSPLHF TGTGCCAGCAGCGCCTTGACAGGGTATAATTCACCCCTCCACTTT
many TRBJ1-5 TRBV6-2/TRBV6-3 14 - CASSYSRGGQPQHF TGTGCCAGCAGTTATAGCAGGGGTGGTCAGCCCCAGCATTTT
many TRBJ2-7 TRBV29-1 13 - CSVAGGGSYEQYF TGCAGCGTTGCCGGAGGGGGCTCCTACGAGCAGTACTTC
- TRBJ1-3 TRBV2 15 - CASSDEGLSGNTIYF TGTGCCAGCAGTGACGAGGGGCTATCGGGAAACACCATATATTTT
few TRBJ2-2 TRBV5-1 15 - CASSPGLINTGELFF TGCGCCAGCAGCCCGGGACTTATCAACACCGGGGAGCTGTTTTTT
- TRBJ1-3 TRBV4-1 16 - CASSQERNLPGNTIYF TGCGCCAGCAGCCAAGAAAGAAACTTGCCTGGAAACACCATATATTTT
many TRBJ1-5 TRBV7-2 14 - CASSLRRSGQPQHF TGTGCCAGCAGCTTACGTAGGTCAGGACAGCCCCAGCATTTT
many TRBJ1-5 TRBV3-1 14 - CASRGGGINQPQHF TGTGCCAGCAGGGGTGGTGGGATCAATCAGCCCCAGCATTTT
- TRBJ2-7 TRBV20-1 15 - CSASSLTKGVGEQYF TGCAGTGCTAGTTCCCTCACCAAGGGGGTAGGCGAGCAGTACTTC
- TRBJ1-6 TRBV6-1 12 - CASRVLNSPLHF TGTGCCAGCAGAGTCCTTAATTCACCCCTCCACTTT
many TRBJ2-2 TRBV6-2/TRBV6-3 17 - CASSYEFIPRVTGELFF TGTGCCAGCAGTTACGAGTTTATCCCCCGAGTCACCGGGGAGCTGTTTTTT
many TRBJ1-2 TRBV7-9 13 TRBD1 CASSSDRVHGYTF TGTGCCAGCAGCTCGGACAGGGTTCATGGCTACACCTTC
many TRBJ1-2 TRBV6-1 16 TRBD1 CASSRNPRGRIGGYTF TGTGCCAGCAGCCGGAATCCCAGGGGGCGGATAGGTGGCTACACCTTC
many TRBJ1-1 TRBV5-1 14 TRBD1 CASSLATGDTEAFF TGCGCCAGCAGCTTGGCCACAGGGGACACTGAAGCTTTCTTT
- TRBJ2-7 TRBV9 14 TRBD2 CASSVELATYEQYF TGTGCCAGCAGCGTAGAACTAGCGACGTACGAGCAGTACTTC
many TRBJ1-1 TRBV4-2 15 - CASSQEKGWYTEAFF TGTGCCAGCAGCCAAGAGAAGGGGTGGTACACTGAAGCTTTCTTT
many TRBJ1-6 TRBV7-3 15 - CASSLTLDYNSPLHF TGTGCCAGCAGCTTAACTCTAGACTATAATTCACCCCTCCACTTT
- TRBJ2-5 TRBV6-1 14 TRBD2 CASNTGGARETQYF TGTGCCAGCAACACCGGGGGGGCCCGAGAGACCCAGTACTTC
many TRBJ2-5 TRBV11-2 16 - CASSAPGTPIEETQYF TGTGCCAGCAGCGCGCCCGGGACACCGATAGAAGAGACCCAGTACTTC
many TRBJ1-2 TRBV11-2 13 TRBD1 CASSAGTGPGYTF TGTGCCAGCAGCGCCGGGACAGGGCCGGGCTACACCTTC
- TRBJ1-5 TRBV27 16 TRBD1 CASRPGQGWRNQPQHF TGTGCCAGCAGACCGGGACAGGGATGGAGAAATCAGCCCCAGCATTTT
- TRBJ2-7 TRBV6-2/TRBV6-3 16 TRBD1 CASRDAWDRASYEQYF TGTGCCAGCAGAGATGCGTGGGACAGGGCCTCCTACGAGCAGTACTTC
- TRBJ2-2 TRBV13 16 TRBD1 CASSLSGTGDTGELFF TGTGCCAGCAGCTTATCCGGGACAGGGGACACCGGGGAGCTGTTTTTT